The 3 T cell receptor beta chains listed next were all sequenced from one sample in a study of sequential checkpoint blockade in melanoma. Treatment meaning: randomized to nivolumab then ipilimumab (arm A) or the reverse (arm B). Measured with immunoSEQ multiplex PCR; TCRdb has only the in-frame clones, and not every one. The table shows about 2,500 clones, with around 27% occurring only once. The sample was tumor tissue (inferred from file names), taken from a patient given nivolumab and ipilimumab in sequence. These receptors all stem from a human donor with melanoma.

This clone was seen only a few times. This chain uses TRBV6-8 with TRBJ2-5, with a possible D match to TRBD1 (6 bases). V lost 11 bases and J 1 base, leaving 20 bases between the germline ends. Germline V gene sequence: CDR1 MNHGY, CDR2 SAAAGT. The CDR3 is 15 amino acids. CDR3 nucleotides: TGTGCCTCCCTTTCGACCACAGGGCTCCAAGAGACCCAGTACTTC. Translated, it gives CASLSTTGLQETQYF.

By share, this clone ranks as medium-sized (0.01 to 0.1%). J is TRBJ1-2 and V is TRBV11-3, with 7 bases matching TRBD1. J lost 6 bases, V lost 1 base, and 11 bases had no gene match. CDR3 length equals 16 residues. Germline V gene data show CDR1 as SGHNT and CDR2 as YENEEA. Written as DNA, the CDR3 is TGTGCCAGCAGCTTAGGTCCCGCGGGGACAGAGAATGGCTACACCTTC. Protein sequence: CASSLGPAGTENGYTF.

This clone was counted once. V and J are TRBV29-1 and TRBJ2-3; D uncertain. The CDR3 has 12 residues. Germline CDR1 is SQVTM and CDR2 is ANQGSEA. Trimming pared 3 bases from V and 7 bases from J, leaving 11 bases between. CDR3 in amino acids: CSVEAQAYTQYF. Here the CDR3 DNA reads TGCAGCGTTGAGGCGCAGGCATATACGCAGTATTTT.